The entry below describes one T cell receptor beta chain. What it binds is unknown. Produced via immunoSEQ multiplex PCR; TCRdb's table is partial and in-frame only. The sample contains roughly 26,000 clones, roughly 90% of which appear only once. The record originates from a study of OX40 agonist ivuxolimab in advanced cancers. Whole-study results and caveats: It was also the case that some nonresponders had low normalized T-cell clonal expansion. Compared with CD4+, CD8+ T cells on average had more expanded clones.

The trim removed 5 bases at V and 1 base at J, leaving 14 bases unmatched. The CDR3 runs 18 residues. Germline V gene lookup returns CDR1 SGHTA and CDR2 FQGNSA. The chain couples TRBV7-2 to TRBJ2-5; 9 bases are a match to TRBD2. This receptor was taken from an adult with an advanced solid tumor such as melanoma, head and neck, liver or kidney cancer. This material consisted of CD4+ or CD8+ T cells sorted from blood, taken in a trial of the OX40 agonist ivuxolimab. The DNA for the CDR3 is TGTGCCAGCAGCCCCGGACTAGCGTTCTCAGGGGTCCAAGAGACCCAGTACTTC. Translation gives CASSPGLAFSGVQETQYF.